The clone carrying this TCR beta chain showed up many times. Germline-derived CDR1 and CDR2 are MNHNS and SASEGT. V gave up 5 bases and J gave up 12 bases, with 20 bases separating them. This CDR3 has 14 amino acids. Time point denoted: newly diagnosed GD, antithyroid drugs for less than 3 months. Isolated PBMC RNA provided the starting material for the TCR library. The entry originates in a study of regulatory T cells in long-lasting Graves disease. Overall study: Graves' patients with a new diagnosis had received antithyroid drugs under 3 months.

Combining iRepertoire HTBI primers with Arm-PCR of CDR3 regions, the authors built TCR beta libraries. TCRdb re-called the multiplex PCR reads through MiXCR, storing one row per CDR3 protein. This sample has 550,000 or so distinct CDR3 sequences; around 12% occur once, and the top ten carry 8% to 10%. A further study also used this sample, focusing on T cells in Graves' hyperthyroidism and ophthalmopathy.

The V gene is TRBV6-1, the J gene TRBJ2-1; the D gene is possibly TRBD2 (6 bases). The sequence came from a woman aged 25-40 years with Graves disease. The material sequenced was peripheral blood mononuclear cells (PBMCs), taken at new diagnosis, from a patient treated with antithyroid drugs. The CDR3 sequence is CASSQGLTRRPQFF. DNA for the CDR3: TGTGCCAGCAGTCAGGGACTCACCCGTCGCCCGCAGTTCTTC.